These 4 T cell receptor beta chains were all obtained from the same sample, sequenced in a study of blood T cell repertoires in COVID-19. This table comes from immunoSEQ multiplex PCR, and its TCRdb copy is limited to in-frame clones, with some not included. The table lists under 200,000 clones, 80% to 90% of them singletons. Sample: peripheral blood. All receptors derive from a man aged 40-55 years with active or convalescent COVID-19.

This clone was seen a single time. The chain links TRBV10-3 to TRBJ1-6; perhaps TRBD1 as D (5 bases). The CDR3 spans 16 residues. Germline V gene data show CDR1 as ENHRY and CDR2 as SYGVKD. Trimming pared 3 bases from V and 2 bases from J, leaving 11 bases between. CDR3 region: CAISDPGLAYNSPLHF. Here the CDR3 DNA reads TGTGCCATCAGTGATCCGGGACTGGCCTATAATTCACCCCTCCACTTT.

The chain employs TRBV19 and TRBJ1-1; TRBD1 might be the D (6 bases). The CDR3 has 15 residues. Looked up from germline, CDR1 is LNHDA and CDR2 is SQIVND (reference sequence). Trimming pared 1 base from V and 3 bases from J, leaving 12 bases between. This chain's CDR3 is CASSIAGGQYTEAFF. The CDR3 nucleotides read TGTGCCAGTAGTATAGCGGGGGGCCAGTACACTGAAGCTTTCTTT.

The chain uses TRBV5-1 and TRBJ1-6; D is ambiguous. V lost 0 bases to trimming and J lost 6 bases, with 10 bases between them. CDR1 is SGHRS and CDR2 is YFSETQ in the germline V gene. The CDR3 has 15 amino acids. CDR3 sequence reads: CASSLAPGSNSPLHF. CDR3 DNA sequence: TGCGCCAGCAGCTTGGCCCCGGGTTCTAATTCACCCCTCCACTTT.

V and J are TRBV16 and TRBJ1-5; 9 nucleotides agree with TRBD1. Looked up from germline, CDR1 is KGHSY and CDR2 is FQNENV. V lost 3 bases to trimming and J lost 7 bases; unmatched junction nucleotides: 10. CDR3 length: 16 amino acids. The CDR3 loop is CASSHSGTGFWQPQHF. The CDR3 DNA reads TGTGCCAGCAGCCATTCCGGGACAGGGTTTTGGCAGCCCCAGCATTTT.